These 17 T cell receptor beta chains were sequenced from one sample in a study of shared clonotypes between healthy human individuals (dated by TCRdb to the early 2020s). The receptor library was made with the immunoSEQ multiplex PCR assay. The source is immuneACCESS, and TCRdb retained only in-frame sequences with V and J called. Part of the clones is not carried over; for the studies checked, unresolved V genes explain less than half of this, and the remainder is unexplained. The sample includes around 700,000 clones, with roughly 94% observed a single time. The biggest ten clones account for approximately 24% of the sample. CD8 naive samples consisted of CD45RO-negative cells that were positively selected for CCR7, yielding a CD45RA+CCR7+ population without TemRA cells. The material sequenced was naive CD8+ T cells sorted from blood. Per the publication, the cell subset or site label means: CD45RA+CCR7+. These TCRs come from a man aged 25 to 40 in good health.

This clone was detected once. V and J are TRBV27 and TRBJ2-7, with 8 bases aligning to TRBD2. The CDR3 sequence is 13 residues long. Germline V gives CDR1 MNHEY, CDR2 SMNVEV (reference sequence). The J segment lost 5 bases and the V segment lost 8 bases, leaving 8 bases of the junction unmatched. The CDR3 protein is CASGTGTRDEQYF. The CDR3 region has the DNA TGTGCCAGCGGAACCGGGACTAGAGACGAGCAGTACTTC.

The CDR3, as DNA: TGTGCCAGCAGCACTTTAAGCGGGAAGGAAAACACAGATACGCAGTATTTT. This codes for CASSTLSGKENTDTQYF. This sequence joins TRBV28 and TRBJ2-3, with 7 positions matching TRBD2. The CDR3 consists of 17 residues. CDR1 MDHEN and CDR2 SYDVKM come from the germline V gene. V shed 6 bases, J shed 2 bases, and the junction held 14 bases outside the gene matches.

This chain uses TRBV7-9 with TRBJ2-1; TRBD2 matches at 10 bases. The germline V gene has CDR1 SEHNR and CDR2 FQNEAQ (reference sequence). The V gene end was trimmed by 5 bases and the J gene end by 9 bases; junction bases not matched to a gene: 10. The CDR3 consists of 15 residues. This CDR3 reads CASSALAGAKSEQFF. The CDR3 DNA reads as TGTGCCAGCAGCGCCCTAGCGGGAGCCAAGTCTGAGCAGTTCTTC.

The chain links TRBV7-2 to TRBJ2-1; 8 positions match TRBD1. Trimming cost V 5 bases and J 4 bases; bases outside gene matches: 7. Germline CDR1 SGHTA, CDR2 FQGNSA. The CDR3 has 15 amino acids. The CDR3 sequence is CASSRSGTGYNEQFF. CDR3 DNA: TGTGCCAGCAGCAGATCCGGGACAGGTTACAATGAGCAGTTCTTC.

This rearrangement joins TRBV11-2 to TRBJ2-1; a weak D match, TRBD2 (6 bases). In germline, CDR1 is SGHAT, CDR2 FQNNGV. CDR3 length: 16 residues. V lost 5 bases and J lost 4, with 18 bases in between. CDR3 in DNA: TGTGCCAGCAGCGGGCGGGATAGGACCCGATACAATGAGCAGTTCTTC. Its translation is CASSGRDRTRYNEQFF.

A note on this clone: The same CDR3 arises from other DNA sequences in this sample as well. The chain combines TRBV6-1 with TRBJ2-7; D unresolved. V was cut by 1 base and J by 1 base, with 2 bases left in between. The germline gives CDR1 MNHNS, CDR2 SASEGT. The CDR3 is 12 residues long. CDR3 in amino acids: CASSEGSYEQYF. CDR3 DNA: TGTGCCAGCAGTGAAGGGTCCTACGAGCAGTACTTC.

The V and J genes are TRBV5-5 and TRBJ1-2, with D maybe TRBD1 (5 bases). The CDR3 extends over 13 amino acids. Germline V CDR1 and CDR2: SGHKS, YYEKEE (reference sequence). The ends were cut back, 7 bases at V and 2 bases at J, with 12 bases in the middle. CDR3 DNA: TGTGCCAGCGCCCCCGGGGCAAACTATGGCTACACCTTC. It specifies CASAPGANYGYTF.

This chain joins TRBV29-1 and TRBJ2-7, with TRBD1 identical over 8 bases. Germline V CDR1 and CDR2: SQVTM, ANQGSEA. V shed 3 bases and J 5 bases; nucleotides not matched to a gene: 3. The CDR3 runs to 12 residues. Here the CDR3 DNA reads TGCAGCGTTGAGTTACAGGGGGACGAGCAGTACTTC. This translates into CSVELQGDEQYF.

This sequence joins TRBV29-1 and TRBJ2-7; 7 bases map to TRBD1. The CDR3 contains 12 residues. Germline CDR1 is SQVTM and CDR2 is ANQGSEA. CDR3 amino acids: CNALGTEYEQYF. CDR3 DNA sequence: TGCAACGCCCTTGGGACAGAATACGAGCAGTACTTC.

V is TRBV5-1 and J is TRBJ2-1, with TRBD2 matching over 13 bases. The CDR3 is 19 amino acids. J gave up 3 bases and V 0 bases, and 9 bases lay outside the gene matches. The germline V gene encodes CDR1 SGHRS and CDR2 YFSETQ. For the CDR3, the DNA is TGCGCCAGCAGCTTGGAGGTGGGACTAGCGGGACTAGGCTACAATGAGCAGTTCTTC. Translation gives CASSLEVGLAGLGYNEQFF.

The gene calls are TRBV7-2 and TRBJ2-1; 7 positions agree with TRBD2. This CDR3 is built from 13 residues. Unmatched junction bases numbered 6, after V lost 5 bases and J lost 8 bases. CDR1 and CDR2 from the germline V gene are SGHTA and FQGNSA. For the CDR3, the DNA is TGTGCCAGCAGCCCCTGGGGGGGAGATGAGCAGTTCTTC. Translated, it gives CASSPWGGDEQFF.

V is TRBV11-2 and J is TRBJ2-7; 8 bases line up with TRBD2. This CDR3 comprises 15 residues. Trimming cost V 4 bases and J 6 bases; bases outside gene matches: 11. The germline CDR1 and CDR2 sequences are SGHAT and FQNNGV. The DNA of the CDR3 is TGTGCCAGCAGCTCTGGAGCGGGAGAGGAGGGCGAGCAGTACTTC. This gives the protein CASSSGAGEEGEQYF.

The genes are TRBV7-9 and TRBJ1-1, with 9 nucleotides matching TRBD1. This CDR3 has 17 residues. The germline gives CDR1 SEHNR, CDR2 FQNEAQ (reference sequence). Trimming took 3 bases from V and 1 from J; bases not matched to a gene: 9. CDR3 nucleotides: TGTGCCAGCAGCTTGGCCGGACAGGGGAGGACGAACACTGAAGCTTTCTTT. Encoded protein: CASSLAGQGRTNTEAFF.

This rearrangement joins TRBV11-2 to TRBJ2-7; D is unresolved. CDR3 length: 14 amino acids. Trimming pared 5 bases from V and 3 bases from J, leaving 14 bases between. Per the germline V gene, CDR1 is SGHAT and CDR2 is FQNNGV. The CDR3 sequence is CASSPVGLGYEQYF. The CDR3 nucleotides read TGTGCCAGCAGCCCCGTGGGCCTCGGCTACGAGCAGTACTTC.

The J gene is TRBJ2-3, the V gene TRBV7-8; perhaps D is TRBD1 or TRBD2 (5 bases each). CDR3 size: 19 residues. The germline gives CDR1 SGHVS, CDR2 FQNEAQ. Trimming stripped 4 bases from V and 0 bases from J, with 23 bases between. DNA for the CDR3: TGTGCCAGCAGCTCACCCAATGGGGGAGTTAGGGCTAGCACAGATACGCAGTATTTT. Translated: CASSSPNGGVRASTDTQYF. Combining the CDR3 with reference TRBV7-8 and TRBJ2-3 gives the whole variable domain GAGVSQSPRYKVAKRGQDVALRCDPISGHVSLFWYQQALGQGPEFLTYFQNEAQLDKSGLPSDRFFAERPEGSVSTLKIQRTQQEDSAVYLCASSSPNGGVRASTDTQYFGPGTRLTVL.

The chain links TRBV21-1 to TRBJ1-5. TRBV21-1 is recorded as a pseudogene. The CDR3 runs 16 residues. The CDR3: CASSKGRADSNQPQHF. The CDR3 region has the DNA TGTGCCAGCAGCAAAGGAAGGGCCGATAGCAATCAGCCCCAGCATTTT.

The V gene is TRBV27, the J gene TRBJ2-1; D might be TRBD1 or TRBD2, each matching 5 bases. CDR1 MNHEY and CDR2 SMNVEV come from the germline V gene (reference sequence). The CDR3 is made up of 11 amino acids. Trimming pared 5 bases from V and 12 bases from J, leaving 11 bases between. Written as DNA, the CDR3 is TGTGCCAGCAGTACGGGGCCGGTGCAGTTCTTC. As protein: CASSTGPVQFF.